This T cell receptor beta chain came from a study of vaccination effects on CD4 cells after COVID-19. Points from the study as a whole: The study got few convalescent patients and did not collect any early post-infection timepoints.

With V trimmed by 2 bases and J by 0 bases, 1 base remained unmatched. CDR1 LGHDT and CDR2 YNNKEL come from the germline V gene (reference sequence). CDR3 length: 15 amino acids. In the case of this clone: Its antigen is still unknown.

TCRdb keeps only in-frame clones here, not all; method: immunoSEQ multiplex PCR. The data show tens of thousands of clones, with approximately 69% seen just once and roughly 3.4% held by the top ten. Peptide-pool stimulation followed by sequencing identified expanded antigen-specific CD4+ clonotypes in the ViraFEST assay. It was after approximately 11 days of culture that CD4+ T cells were isolated. Among the vaccine recipients, none had a prior SARS-CoV-2 infection, and nucleocapsid antibodies were negative. With 8.5 to 10 ug/ml peptides and 7.5 to 10 IU/ml IL-2, around 2.1 million PBMC per well were cultured.

The receptor was isolated from a human donor who received a COVID-19 vaccine. This chain connects TRBV3-1 (or the pseudogene TRBV3-2) to TRBJ1-3, with 7 nucleotides matching TRBD1. The sequencing used CD4+ T cells from PBMCs cultured with SARS-CoV-2 spike peptides, collected before COVID-19 vaccination. CDR3 region: CASSQTGVSGNTIYF. CDR3 DNA: TGTGCCAGCAGCCAAACAGGGGTCTCTGGAAACACCATATATTTT.